These 8 T cell receptor beta chains originate from one sample sequenced in a study of beta chain features in type 1 diabetes. Study-level findings and limits: All four CD4+ subsets of Type 1 diabetes patients contained TCRB CDR3s that were moderately but significantly shorter.

Their specific antigens are unknown. All of the isolated RNA was reverse transcribed, so expressed TCRB transcripts were sequenced. Sequencing was performed with immunoSEQ multiplex PCR; in TCRdb, only in-frame clones are kept and a portion is missing. The data contain about 300,000 clones, roughly 14% of them singletons. Sequencing was carried out using naive CD4+ T cells from blood. These receptors were collected from a young woman with type 1 diabetes.

The chain links TRBV6-1 to TRBJ2-1; 11 nucleotides agree with TRBD2. CDR3 length: 15 residues. CDR1 is MNHNS, CDR2 SASEGT, per germline. Germline trimming cut 4 bases from V and 5 bases from J; bases unmatched to any gene: 4. The CDR3 protein is CASSAVLAGDNEQFF. The CDR3 DNA follows: TGTGCCAGCAGTGCAGTACTAGCGGGGGACAATGAGCAGTTCTTC.

There are a few counts of this clone. The V and J genes are TRBV19 and TRBJ1-2, with 8 bases matching TRBD1. CDR1 is LNHDA, CDR2 SQIVND, per germline (reference sequence). The CDR3 sequence is 14 residues long. The J segment lost 4 bases and the V segment lost 6 bases, leaving 7 bases of the junction unmatched. As DNA, the CDR3 is TGTGCCAGTAGCCCGGACAGGGTCTCCTATGGCTACACCTTC. Translating gives CASSPDRVSYGYTF.

There are a few counts of this clone. The genes are TRBV9 and TRBJ2-1; 9 bases agree with TRBD2. Looked up from germline, CDR1 is SGDLS and CDR2 is YYNGEE. The CDR3 covers 14 residues. With 2 bases clipped from V and 6 bases from J, the junction kept 3 bases outside the gene matches. CDR3 sequence: CASSVGTSRNEQFF. In DNA form, the CDR3 reads TGTGCCAGCAGCGTGGGGACTAGCCGCAATGAGCAGTTCTTC.

This clone has a handful of counts. The rearrangement joins TRBV15 to TRBJ1-5, with no clear D. The V end lost 1 base, the J end lost 7 bases, and 14 bases lay between the germline ends. Germline CDR1 is LNHNV and CDR2 is YYDKDF (reference sequence). There are 15 residues in the CDR3. The CDR3 DNA is TGTGCCACCAGCAGAGGAGGGAGGGTCGCGCAGCCCCAGCATTTT. It specifies CATSRGGRVAQPQHF.

This chain links TRBV2 with TRBJ1-5; 7 bases map to TRBD1. Germline CDR1 is SNHLY and CDR2 is FYNNEI. V shed 6 bases, J shed 5 bases, and the junction held 16 bases outside the gene matches. The CDR3 totals 17 residues. The CDR3 nucleotides read TGTGCCAGCAGGTGGGACAGCTCTTCAATGTCTTATCAGCCCCAGCATTTT. Translation: CASRWDSSSMSYQPQHF.

The chain joins TRBV18 to TRBJ2-7, with a possible D match to TRBD1 (6 bases). CDR3 size: 15 residues. Germline CDR1 KGHSH, CDR2 LQKENI. V was shortened by 3 bases and J by 4 bases, with 16 bases between the two germline ends. The DNA of the CDR3 is TGTGCCAGCTCACCTCCGAGAAACAGGGATTACGAGCAGTACTTC. Residues: CASSPPRNRDYEQYF.

This clone was recorded a few times. The genes are TRBV19 and TRBJ2-1; D may be TRBD1 (7 bases). CDR3 size: 16 residues. Germline V gene lookup returns CDR1 LNHDA and CDR2 SQIVND (reference sequence). V was cut by 4 bases and J by 4 bases, with 17 bases left in between. DNA of the CDR3: TGTGCCAGTAGTACCTCTGGGCGGGACAGATACAATGAGCAGTTCTTC. This encodes CASSTSGRDRYNEQFF.

In its sample, this clone was seen a few times. V usage is TRBV5-4 and J usage is TRBJ2-5, with D perhaps matching TRBD2 (5 bases). V was trimmed by 3 bases and J by 5 bases, leaving 20 bases between them. The germline V gene encodes CDR1 SGHNT and CDR2 YYREEE (reference sequence). The CDR3 consists of 16 residues. This CDR3 is CASSYTIGGEGETQYF. The CDR3 DNA sequence: TGTGCCAGCAGCTACACGATTGGTGGAGAGGGCGAGACCCAGTACTTC.